This T cell receptor (beta chain) was documented in a study of shared clonotypes between healthy human individuals. Points from the study as a whole: Since donors were few, the genetic and exposure-history diversity represented was limited.

Deep-level settings were used for running the assay. Each subset's genomic DNA was split evenly across several immunoSEQ plates. Under the authors' procedure: Filtering differed, since immunoSEQ gave only junction sequences and no quality scores. Some clones are missing from TCRdb's copy, which holds only in-frame ones; the method was immunoSEQ multiplex PCR. D and trimming were read from the DNA, whereas the V and J calls and clone size are those reported in that table. The sample holds around 530,000 clones, around 76% seen once. A word on this clone: What it binds is not known.

Germline V gives CDR1 SGDLS, CDR2 YYNGEE. The CDR3 loop spans 15 amino acids. Trimming took 6 bases from V and 0 from J, leaving 13 bases between them. This clonotype was obtained from a woman aged 40-49 years in good health. Some clones in this sample may be carry-over from other donors' samples. The V call is TRBV9, the J call TRBJ1-3, with D tentatively TRBD1 (5 bases). Material: PBMCs. The DNA of the CDR3 is TGTGCCAGCACCAGGGACTCCCGCTCTGGAAACACCATATATTTT. It translates to CASTRDSRSGNTIYF.